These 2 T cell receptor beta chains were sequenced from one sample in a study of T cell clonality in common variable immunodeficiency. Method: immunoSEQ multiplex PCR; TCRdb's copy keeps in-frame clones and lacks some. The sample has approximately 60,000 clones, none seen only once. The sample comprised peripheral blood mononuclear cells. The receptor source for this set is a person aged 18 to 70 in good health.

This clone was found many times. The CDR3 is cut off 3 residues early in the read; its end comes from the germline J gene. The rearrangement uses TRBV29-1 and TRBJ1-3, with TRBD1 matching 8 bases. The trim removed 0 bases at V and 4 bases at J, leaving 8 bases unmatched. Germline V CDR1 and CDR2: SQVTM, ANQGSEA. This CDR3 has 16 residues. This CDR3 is CSVEDADRAGGNTIYF. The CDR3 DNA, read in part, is TGCAGCGTTGAAGATGCGGACAGGGCAGGGGGAAACACC.

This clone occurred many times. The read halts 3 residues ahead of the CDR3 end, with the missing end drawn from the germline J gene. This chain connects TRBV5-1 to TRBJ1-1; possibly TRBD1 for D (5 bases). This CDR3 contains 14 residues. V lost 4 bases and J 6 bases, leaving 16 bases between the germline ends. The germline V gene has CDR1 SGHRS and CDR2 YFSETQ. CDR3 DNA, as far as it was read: TGCGCCAGCAGCGAGGACACCAAGGGCCCTGAA. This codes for CASSEDTKGPE. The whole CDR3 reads CASSEDTKGPEAFF.